These T cell receptor beta chains were read from a single sample in a study of blood T cell repertoires in COVID-19. Assay used: immunoSEQ multiplex PCR; TCRdb lists only in-frame clones, some missing. The data hold 450,000 to 500,000 clones, with approximately 83% observed a single time. Sample: peripheral blood. All receptors derive from a human donor in a cohort sampled during active COVID-19. Both conserved end residues are part of each CDR3. The D gene is left open where the match is weak. Expanded clones are given a class, and other clones once, few, many or no size at all.

d_call,j_call,v_call,clone_size,cdr3_aa,cdr3_nt
NA,TRBJ1-2,TRBV4-3,NA,CASSQDRRNYGYTF,TGCGCCAGCAGCCAAGATCGTCGGAACTATGGCTACACCTTC
TRBD2,TRBJ2-1,TRBV19,NA,CASSIGTSGYSYRQFF,TGTGCCAGTAGTATTGGGACTAGCGGGTACTCCTACCGGCAGTTCTTC
TRBD2,TRBJ2-5,TRBV10-3,NA,CAIRSGSEETQYF,TGTGCCATCAGGAGCGGGAGCGAAGAGACCCAGTACTTC
NA,TRBJ1-5,TRBV28,few,CASRKQGFQPQHF,TGTGCCAGCAGGAAACAGGGCTTTCAGCCCCAGCATTTT
NA,TRBJ2-3,TRBV18,NA,CASSALTRADTQYF,TGTGCCAGCTCCGCCCTAACCCGCGCCGATACGCAGTATTTT
TRBD1,TRBJ2-4,TRBV6-4,NA,CASRMTGDRAKNIQYF,TGTGCCAGCAGAATGACAGGGGACAGGGCCAAAAACATTCAGTACTTC
NA,TRBJ1-1,TRBV25-1,NA,CASMISGVVTEAFF,TGTGCCAGCATGATTTCAGGGGTGGTCACTGAAGCTTTCTTT
TRBD2,TRBJ2-7,TRBV11-3,NA,CASSLVLGTSGRSSYEQYF,TGTGCCAGCAGCTTAGTCCTTGGGACTAGCGGGCGGAGCTCCTACGAGCAGTACTTC
NA,TRBJ2-7,TRBV7-8,NA,CASSFGRWREQYF,TGTGCCAGCAGCTTCGGACGTTGGAGGGAGCAGTACTTC
NA,TRBJ2-5,TRBV30,NA,CAWSVAGRETQYF,TGTGCCTGGAGTGTAGCCGGGAGAGAGACCCAGTACTTC
NA,TRBJ1-2,TRBV19,NA,CASTGFNYGYTF,TGTGCCAGTACAGGGTTCAACTATGGCTACACCTTC